Below, 18 T cell receptor beta chains from the same sample are listed, as sequenced in a study of blood T cells in healthy people across ages. Primed by a sample-barcoded 5' primer and a J-beta primer mix, a second PCR proceeded for 7 to 11 cycles. Via MiXCR, TCRdb re-called the 5' RACE reads, giving one row per CDR3 protein. The repertoire holds around 700,000 distinct CDR3 sequences, with roughly 25% as singletons. The data also belong to a second study, concerning T cells of mothers and their children.

Sequencing was performed on blood. These receptor sequences come from a boy aged 5-17 years in good health.

Only a few counts were recorded for this clonotype. V is TRBV12-3 or TRBV12-4 and J is TRBJ2-5, with 10 bases aligning to TRBD2. Germline trimming cut 3 bases from V and 0 bases from J; bases unmatched to any gene: 1. This CDR3 spans 15 amino acids. CDR3: CASSFSGRYQETQYF. In DNA, the CDR3 is TGTGCCAGCAGTTTTAGCGGGAGGTACCAAGAGACCCAGTACTTC.

This clonotype was detected a few times. The chain joins TRBV5-6 to TRBJ2-5; perhaps TRBD1 as D (6 bases). The DNA end lines up better with TRBJ2-7; the J call may be wrong. Germline-derived CDR1 and CDR2 are SGHDT and YYEEEE. This CDR3 comprises 15 residues. CDR3 loop: CASSHPRGSIYEQYF. CDR3 in DNA: TGTGCCAGCAGCCACCCCAGGGGATCTATCTACGAGCAGTACTTC.

This clonotype has more than one count but fewer than ten. The rearrangement uses TRBV12-3 or TRBV12-4 and TRBJ1-2, with D hard to call. This CDR3 has 15 amino acids. Between the trimmed V and J ends, which lost 5 bases and 4 bases, there was a span of 17 bases. The DNA for the CDR3 is TGTGCCAGCAGTCCCACCGGCCGCCTGAGCTATGGCTACACCTTC. Protein: CASSPTGRLSYGYTF.

The chain recombines TRBV14 with TRBJ2-3; 10 bases fit TRBD2. The CDR3 spans 18 residues. Germline loops: CDR1 SGHDN, CDR2 FVKESK. Trimming removed 0 bases from V and 2 bases from J; junction bases left unmatched: 8. In nucleotides, the CDR3 is TGTGCCAGCAGCCAAGATCTCTTACTAGCGGGGCCCACAGATACGCAGTATTTT. It codes for CASSQDLLLAGPTDTQYF. Full variable domain (rest looked up from reference TRBV14 and TRBJ2-3): EAGVTQFPSHSVIEKGQTVTLRCDPISGHDNLYWYRRVMGKEIKFLLHFVKESKQDESGMPNNRFLAERTGGTYSTLKVQPAELEDSGVYFCASSQDLLLAGPTDTQYFGPGTRLTVL.

In its sample, this clonotype was seen a few times. The chain combines TRBV3-1 with TRBJ2-2, with D possibly matching TRBD1 (5 bases). The V gene's germline CDR1 is LGHDT and CDR2 YNNKEL (reference sequence). V gave up 6 bases and J gave up 7 bases, with 15 bases separating them. CDR3 size: 14 residues. The CDR3 bases are TGTGCCAGCAGAAAGACAGATAACGGCGGGGAGCTGTTTTTT. It specifies CASRKTDNGGELFF.

Concerning this clonotype: The CDR3 end shows no conserved phenylalanine or tryptophan, and so a read error is likely. The chain employs TRBV12-3 or TRBV12-4 and TRBJ2-7, with 10 nucleotides matching TRBD1. V lost 1 base and J lost 3; bases outside the gene matches: 3. CDR3 length: 15 amino acids. This CDR3 is CASSLGDRGVYEQYS. The CDR3 coding sequence is TGTGCCAGCAGTTTAGGGGACAGGGGAGTCTACGAGCAGTACTCC.

V and J are TRBV7-9 and TRBJ1-5; perhaps TRBD1 as D (5 bases). CDR1 and CDR2 (germline): SEHNR, FQNEAQ (reference sequence). CDR3 length: 15 amino acids. V gave up 5 bases and J gave up 2 bases, with 13 bases separating them. CDR3 DNA sequence: TGTGCCAGCAGCCCCGCGGGGGATCGCAATCAGCCCCAGCATTTT. Amino acid sequence: CASSPAGDRNQPQHF.

The chain couples TRBV6-1 to TRBJ2-1; 10 nucleotides match TRBD2. Looked up from germline, CDR1 is MNHNS and CDR2 is SASEGT. Trimming took 8 bases from V and 3 from J; bases not matched to a gene: 4. CDR3 length: 14 amino acids. The CDR3 DNA reads as TGTGCCAGCCAGGCTAGCGGGGGCTACAATGAGCAGTTCTTC. Amino acids: CASQASGGYNEQFF.

This clonotype came up a few times. The chain uses TRBV24-1 and TRBJ2-5; 7 bases are shared with TRBD1. This CDR3 has 16 residues. Trimming removed 3 bases from V and 1 base from J; junction bases left unmatched: 7. Germline CDR1 KGHDR, CDR2 SFDVKD. This CDR3 reads CATSDPGDSFQETQYF. In DNA, the CDR3 is TGTGCCACCAGTGATCCAGGGGACAGCTTCCAAGAGACCCAGTACTTC.

A few counts support this clonotype. The rearrangement joins TRBV5-1 to TRBJ2-5; tentative D call: TRBD1 (6 bases). From germline, CDR1 is SGHRS and CDR2 YFSETQ. Trimming removed 5 bases at V and 1 base at J, with 15 bases between. The CDR3 is made up of 15 amino acids. CDR3 protein: CASRLNTGSQETQYF. In DNA form, the CDR3 reads TGCGCCAGCAGATTGAACACAGGGTCCCAAGAGACCCAGTACTTC.

The chain combines TRBV7-2 with TRBJ2-2, with D tentatively TRBD2 (6 bases). This CDR3 is 16 amino acids long. Germline V gives CDR1 SGHTA, CDR2 FQGNSA. Trimming shortened V by 8 bases and J by 0 bases, and 16 bases separated the two germline ends. The CDR3 nucleotides read TGTGCCAGCGAAATGTTGGTAGCGGCGAACACCGGGGAGCTGTTTTTT. Protein: CASEMLVAANTGELFF.

The V gene is TRBV4-2, the J gene TRBJ2-7; no definite D call. The germline CDR1 and CDR2 sequences are LGHNA and YNFKEQ. Between the trimmed V and J ends, which lost 0 bases and 5 bases, there was a span of 11 bases. CDR3 length equals 14 residues. CDR3 nucleotide sequence: TGTGCCAGCAGCCAAGATTTAGGGTTAGACGAGCAGTACTTC. Translation gives CASSQDLGLDEQYF.

In its sample, this clonotype was seen a few times. The CDR3 DNA follows: TGCAGTGCTAGAGGGGGGCAAGAGACCCAGTACTTC. It specifies CSARGGQETQYF. This chain joins TRBV20-1 and TRBJ2-5; TRBD1 or TRBD2 may be the D gene (5 bases each). Germline CDR1 is DFQATT and CDR2 is SNEGSKA (reference sequence). V lost 1 base to trimming and J lost 2 bases, with 5 bases between them. The CDR3 runs 12 residues.

This CDR3 reads CASNPIGTSGQETQYF. The CDR3 nucleotides read TGTGCCAGCAATCCTATCGGGACTAGCGGCCAAGAGACCCAGTACTTC. The V and J genes are TRBV28 and TRBJ2-5; 11 nucleotides line up with TRBD2. The CDR3 totals 16 residues. The germline gives CDR1 MDHEN, CDR2 SYDVKM. Trimming removed 7 bases from V and 1 base from J; junction bases left unmatched: 8.

The chain joins TRBV6-5 to TRBJ2-5; D may correspond to TRBD1 or TRBD2 (6 bases each). Judging by the DNA end, TRBJ2-7 fits better; the J call may be wrong. This CDR3 region has 14 residues. In germline, CDR1 is MNHEY, CDR2 SVGAGI. The CDR3 loop reads CASSRGVRPYEQYF. DNA of the CDR3: TGTGCCAGCAGTAGGGGGGTTCGCCCCTACGAGCAGTACTTC.

This chain uses TRBV7-9 with TRBJ2-3; 11 nucleotides match TRBD2. Germline CDR1 is SEHNR and CDR2 is FQNEAQ (reference sequence). Trimming took 7 bases from V and 5 from J; bases not matched to a gene: 8. CDR3 size: 15 residues. CDR3 DNA: TGTGCCAGCACTCGACGAACTAGCGGGAGAGATACGCAGTATTTT. It yields the protein CASTRRTSGRDTQYF. The full variable domain, rest sourced from reference TRBV7-9 and TRBJ2-3, is DTGVSQNPRHKITKRGQNVTFRCDPISEHNRLYWYRQTLGQGPEFLTYFQNEAQLEKSRLLSDRFSAERPKGSFSTLEIQRTEQGDSAMYLCASTRRTSGRDTQYFGPGTRLTVL.

The V and J genes are TRBV29-1 and TRBJ2-5; the D gene is possibly TRBD1 (5 bases). The end of the DNA fits TRBJ2-7 better, so the J call may be wrong. This CDR3 spans 13 amino acids. The germline CDR1 and CDR2 sequences are SQVTM and ANQGSEA. The CDR3 sequence: CSVVIQGTYEQYF. In DNA, the CDR3 is TGCAGCGTTGTTATTCAGGGAACCTACGAGCAGTACTTC.

In its sample, this clonotype was seen a few times. V usage is TRBV29-1 and J usage is TRBJ2-5, with TRBD2 matching 7 bases. This CDR3 region has 16 residues. After removal of 3 bases from V and 5 bases from J, the junction contained 15 bases not matched to a gene. CDR1 SQVTM and CDR2 ANQGSEA come from the germline V gene. The CDR3 DNA follows: TGCAGCGTTGATGGGTTTTCGGGGGGAGGAGAGGAGACCCAGTACTTC. Translation: CSVDGFSGGGEETQYF. Complete variable domain (other parts from reference TRBV29-1 and TRBJ2-5): SAVISQKPSRDICQRGTSLTIQCQVDSQVTMMFWYRQQPGQSLTLIATANQGSEATYESGFVIDKFPISRPNLTFSTLTVSNMSPEDSSIYLCSVDGFSGGGEETQYFGPGTRLLVL.